The table lists the clone carrying this T cell receptor (beta chain) with many counts. Its antigen is as yet unknown. This sample stems from a study of CD8+CD57+ T cells in acquired aplastic anemia. Study-level results: Patients did not significantly differ from controls in CD8+ Simpson's diversity. Common to patients and controls were twenty-nine CD8+ CDR3 sequences.

Genomic DNA constituted the template upon which TCR beta VDJ and CDR3 profiling was performed. TCRdb ran MiXCR on the reads and lists one entry per CDR3 protein. The sample consists of over 100,000 distinct CDR3 sequences, less than 45% of them appearing once. The germline V and J ends were trimmed by 3 bases and 7 bases, with 14 bases remaining between them. The CDR3 totals 14 residues. Germline CDR1 SGHNT, CDR2 YYREEE (reference sequence). This sequence was found in a human donor in good health, serving as a control. The sample taken for sequencing was sorted CD4+, CD8+, or CD8+CD57+ T cells (not recorded which) from PBMCs. This rearrangement joins TRBV5-4 to TRBJ2-1, with D perhaps matching TRBD2 (5 bases). The CDR3 is CASSSWSGRNEQFF. The CDR3 region has the DNA TGTGCCAGCAGCTCATGGAGCGGACGAAATGAGCAGTTCTTC.